This T cell receptor (beta chain) was recovered during a study of blood T cell repertoires in COVID-19 (dated by TCRdb to the early 2020s). About the study as a whole: The collaborator samples originated in the United States, Italy and Spain and spanned the acute and convalescent phases of COVID-19. The material from the prospective study consisted of cDNA or gDNA derived from T cells, B-cell-depleted T cells, or PBMCs. Deeply sampled blood TCRbeta repertoires from subjects exposed to, actively infected with, or recovered from COVID-19 were included in the dataset. The repertoires were made available in a free public database intended to serve as a resource for research on the immune response to SARS-CoV-2. Samples came from the ongoing ImmuneRACE study (first 160 participants) plus 1,254 subjects from 6 global collaborators. The sample metadata nearly always contained a de-identified subject ID, COVID-19 status, age in years and sex. HLA class I and class II types, where available, came from metadata supplied by the sample provider rather than from assay-based typing. What the authors observed across the whole study: Clinical and demographic metadata were provided uncurated, with the amount varying by source and participant.

TCRbeta CDR3 regions were amplified from genomic DNA by means of the immunoSEQ Assay, a bias-controlled multiplex PCR. Processing in the source paper ran as follows. The number of nucleated cells in each sample was estimated by amplification of reference gene primers within the assay. Sequence reads were collapsed and filtered to measure the absolute abundance of every unique TCRbeta CDR3 rearrangement. For each sample, productive Simpson clonality was calculated by taking the square root of Simpson's diversity index across productive rearrangements. TCRdb retrieved this table from immuneACCESS and kept in-frame rearrangements only. Not all clones are present; in checked studies, unresolved V genes account for under half, and no reason is known for the remainder. The DNA gave D and trimming, while V, J and clone size come from that table. This sample holds 100,000 to 150,000 clones; over 75% were observed only once. Roughly 6.7% of the sample goes to the ten largest clones.

Cut back by 6 bases and 3 bases, the V and J ends lie 14 bases apart. The CDR3 measures 14 amino acids from cysteine to phenylalanine. Here the CDR3 DNA is all that survives: 42 bases in frame from base 1. From a lookup of the germline V gene, CDR1 and CDR2 are ENHRY and SYGVKD. Collaborating institutions collected whole blood in K2EDTA tubes following their own protocols. Collaborator samples were shipped for TCRbeta analysis as frozen whole blood, isolated PBMCs, or DNA extracted from either sample type. On this clone itself: Its specific antigen is unknown. The sample holds no much larger clone one base away, and base qualities are not on file.

This sequence uses TRBV10-3 and TRBJ2-5; the D segment could be TRBD1, given 6 matching bases. Sequencing used peripheral blood. This TCR came from a man aged 80 or over with active or convalescent COVID-19. The DNA is TGTGCCATCAGGGGGACAACAACTAAAGAGACCCAGTACTTC. Translated, this gives CAIRGTTTKETQYF.